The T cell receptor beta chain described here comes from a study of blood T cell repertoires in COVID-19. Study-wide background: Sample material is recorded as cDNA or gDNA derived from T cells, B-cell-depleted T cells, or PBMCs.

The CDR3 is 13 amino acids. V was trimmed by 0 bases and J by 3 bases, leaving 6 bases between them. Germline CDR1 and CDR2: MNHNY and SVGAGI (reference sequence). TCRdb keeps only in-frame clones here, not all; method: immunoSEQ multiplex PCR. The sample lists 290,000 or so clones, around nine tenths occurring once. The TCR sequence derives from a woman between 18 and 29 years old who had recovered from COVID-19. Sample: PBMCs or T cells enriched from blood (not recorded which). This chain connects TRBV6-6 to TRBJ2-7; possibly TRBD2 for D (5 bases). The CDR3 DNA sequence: TGTGCCAGCAGTTACTCGAGGGACTACGAGCAGTACTTC. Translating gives CASSYSRDYEQYF.